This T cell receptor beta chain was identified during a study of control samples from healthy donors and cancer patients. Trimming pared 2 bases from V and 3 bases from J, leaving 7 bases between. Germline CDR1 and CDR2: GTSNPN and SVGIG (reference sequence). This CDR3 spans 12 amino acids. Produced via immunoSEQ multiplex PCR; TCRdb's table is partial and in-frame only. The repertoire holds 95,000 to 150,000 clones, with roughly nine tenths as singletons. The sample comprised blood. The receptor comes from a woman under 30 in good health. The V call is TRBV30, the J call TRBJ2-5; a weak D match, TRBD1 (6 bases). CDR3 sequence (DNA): TGTGCCTGGAGTTCAGGGGAAGAGACCCAGTACTTC. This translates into CAWSSGEETQYF.